The rows below give T cell receptor beta chains drawn from one sample of a study of blood T cell repertoires in COVID-19. The data were produced by immunoSEQ multiplex PCR, yet TCRdb's version contains in-frame clones alone and is incomplete. The sample contains 45,000 or so clones, approximately 90% of which appear only once. What was sequenced was peripheral blood. The origin of the receptors is a woman of 80 years or more in a cohort sampled during active or convalescent COVID-19. The CDR3 runs from the conserved cysteine through the conserved F or W. A D gene is named only where the DNA matches it firmly. For some rows the clone size is stated as once, few or many, or as a class when expanded; others skip it.

>-|TRBJ1-1|-|TRBV7-9
CASSLVDFTEAFF
TGTGCCAGCAGCTTAGTAGACTTTACTGAAGCTTTCTTT
>-|TRBJ1-2|TRBD1|TRBV10-3
CAISRTGEGGYTF
TGTGCCATCAGTCGGACAGGGGAGGGAGGCTACACCTTC
>-|TRBJ2-7|TRBD1|TRBV5-1
CASSSALGDRASSYEQYF
TGCGCCAGCAGCTCCGCGCTGGGGGACAGGGCAAGCTCCTACGAGCAGTACTTC
>-|TRBJ2-7|-|TRBV9
CASSPYLLPYEQYF
TGTGCCAGCAGCCCCTACTTACTACCCTACGAGCAGTACTTC
>-|TRBJ1-4|-|TRBV5-1
CASSLGQTTNEKLFF
TGCGCCAGCAGCCTAGGACAGACAACTAATGAAAAACTGTTTTTT
>-|TRBJ1-2|-|TRBV28
CASSFSGTHYGYTF
TGTGCCAGCAGTTTTTCAGGGACACACTATGGCTACACCTTC
>few|TRBJ2-1|TRBD2|TRBV7-8
CASSMTSGYHNEQFF
TGTGCCAGCAGCATGACTAGCGGATATCACAATGAGCAGTTCTTC
>many|TRBJ2-2|TRBD2|TRBV5-4
CASSFAGGRTGELFF
TGTGCCAGCAGCTTCGCGGGGGGCCGGACCGGGGAGCTGTTTTTT
>few|TRBJ2-1|TRBD2|TRBV19
CASSTGRLAGGPYNEQFF
TGTGCCAGTAGTACCGGACGACTAGCGGGAGGGCCGTACAATGAGCAGTTCTTC
>once|TRBJ2-3|TRBD2|TRBV7-7
CASSKGTSGGATDTQYF
TGTGCCAGCAGCAAGGGGACTAGCGGGGGGGCAACAGATACGCAGTATTTT
>-|TRBJ1-4|TRBD1|TRBV5-4
CASSTDRRQGDEKLFF
TGTGCCAGCAGTACCGACCGAAGACAGGGGGATGAAAAACTGTTTTTT
>-|TRBJ2-5|TRBD2|TRBV11-2
CASRGGASETQYF
TGTGCCAGCCGGGGGGGGGCCTCGGAGACCCAGTACTTC
>-|TRBJ2-2|TRBD2|TRBV3-1/TRBV3-2
CASSGTSGITGELFF
TGTGCCAGCAGCGGGACTAGCGGGATCACCGGGGAGCTGTTTTTT
>once|TRBJ1-5|-|TRBV6-5
CASIRGGTEAQPQHF
TGTGCCAGCATCCGGGGAGGGACCGAGGCCCAGCCCCAGCATTTT
>-|TRBJ1-2|-|TRBV20-1
CSASVGRPNYGYTF
TGCAGTGCTAGTGTAGGGAGGCCTAACTATGGCTACACCTTC
>-|TRBJ1-1|TRBD1|TRBV19
CASSIDRGNTEAFF
TGTGCCAGTAGTATCGACAGGGGGAACACTGAAGCTTTCTTT
>-|TRBJ2-1|-|TRBV9
CASSVGPKEQGEQFF
TGTGCCAGCAGCGTAGGACCTAAGGAACAGGGTGAGCAGTTCTTC
>-|TRBJ2-1|-|TRBV11-2
CASSSGQEQFF
TGTGCCAGCAGCTCCGGACAAGAGCAGTTCTTC
>-|TRBJ1-5|TRBD1|TRBV7-9
CASSWGQGDNQPQHF
TGTGCCAGCAGTTGGGGACAGGGAGACAATCAGCCCCAGCATTTT
>once|TRBJ2-1|-|TRBV11-1
CASSFGQQEQFF
TGTGCCAGCAGCTTCGGACAGCAGGAGCAGTTCTTC
>-|TRBJ1-4|-|TRBV10-1
CASSSREAFPNEKLFF
TGCGCCAGCAGTTCTCGGGAGGCGTTTCCTAATGAAAAACTGTTTTTT
>-|TRBJ1-3|-|TRBV29-1
CSVGVGNTIYF
TGCAGCGTTGGAGTTGGAAACACCATATATTTT
>-|TRBJ1-2|-|TRBV21-1
CASSKGPTGGHGYTF
TGTGCCAGCAGCAAAGGACCGACAGGGGGCCATGGCTACACCTTC
>-|TRBJ2-7|-|TRBV7-9
CASSLASGLHEQYF
TGTGCCAGCAGCTTAGCGTCCGGTTTGCACGAGCAGTACTTC
>once|TRBJ2-1|-|TRBV11-3
CASSSRSGYNEQFF
TGTGCCAGCAGCTCCCGAAGCGGCTACAATGAGCAGTTCTTC
>-|TRBJ2-1|-|TRBV4-3
CASSQDPPTASYNEQFF
TGCGCCAGCAGCCAAGATCCCCCAACTGCCTCATACAATGAGCAGTTCTTC
>-|TRBJ2-7|TRBD1|TRBV7-2
CASSSNTGGEQYF
TGTGCCAGCAGCTCAAATACAGGGGGCGAGCAGTACTTC
>-|TRBJ1-1|-|TRBV24-1
CATSLGLGTEAFF
TGTGCCACCAGCCTCGGGTTAGGCACTGAAGCTTTCTTT
>-|TRBJ1-1|TRBD1|TRBV5-1
CASSGGQLVNTEAFF
TGCGCCAGCAGCGGGGGACAGTTAGTTAACACTGAAGCTTTCTTT
>-|TRBJ1-2|-|TRBV10-1
CASSESTEYGYTF
TGCGCCAGCAGTGAGTCCACGGAGTATGGCTACACCTTC
>-|TRBJ2-5|TRBD2|TRBV7-2
CASSLVAGGGQETQYF
TGTGCCAGCAGCTTAGTCGCGGGAGGGGGCCAAGAGACCCAGTACTTC
>-|TRBJ1-6|-|TRBV30
CAWAPRGGGSPLHF
TGTGCCTGGGCCCCGCGGGGTGGGGGTTCACCCCTCCACTTT
>-|TRBJ1-6|TRBD1|TRBV13
CASSLETGINSPLHF
TGTGCCAGCAGCTTAGAGACAGGGATAAATTCACCCCTCCACTTT
>-|TRBJ2-2|TRBD2|TRBV6-1
CASSERLAGLTGELFF
TGTGCCAGCAGTGAAAGGCTAGCGGGACTCACCGGGGAGCTGTTTTTT
>-|TRBJ1-3|TRBD1|TRBV7-6
CASSLGPQGQGIFRNTIYF
TGTGCCAGCAGCTTAGGTCCCCAGGGACAGGGTATTTTCCGAAACACCATATATTTT
>-|TRBJ1-1|-|TRBV5-1
CASSLDREAFF
TGCGCCAGCAGCTTGGATCGTGAAGCTTTCTTT
>-|TRBJ1-4|-|TRBV2
CASKSAVLHEKLFF
TGTGCCAGCAAGTCGGCGGTCCTCCATGAAAAACTGTTTTTT
>-|TRBJ1-3|-|TRBV5-1
CASKAGAGSGNTIYF
TGCGCCAGCAAGGCAGGGGCAGGCTCTGGAAACACCATATATTTT
>-|TRBJ2-1|TRBD2|TRBV10-2
CASRLAGVNEQFF
TGCGCCAGCAGATTAGCGGGAGTCAATGAGCAGTTCTTC